This T cell receptor (beta chain) was profiled in a study of post-analysis software for immune sequencing data. Regarding the study as a whole: Relative to controls, patients had a few TRBV segments at higher frequency, with TRBV5-6, TRBV5-1 and TRBV20-1 among these.

Unique-molecular-identifier-tagged TCR beta cDNA libraries were used. MiXCR, run by TCRdb on the PCR reads, gives a single entry per CDR3 protein. The sample has roughly 800,000 distinct CDR3 sequences; roughly 58% are singletons. There are 15 residues in the CDR3. Deletions cut 4 bases from V and 2 bases from J, with 9 bases between. The germline V gene encodes CDR1 LNHDA and CDR2 SQIVND (reference sequence). This clonotype appeared a single time. Its matching antigen is unknown. The receptor comes from a girl under 18 with multiple sclerosis. The sequenced material came from blood. The chain has TRBV19 and TRBJ2-6; TRBD1 is a possible D gene (6 bases). The CDR3 DNA is TGTGCCAGTAGTAACACAGGGACTGGGGCCAACGTCCTGACTTTC. Protein: CASSNTGTGANVLTF.